A selection of T cell receptor beta chains follows, all from one sample in a study of beta chain features in type 1 diabetes. The protocol was immunoSEQ multiplex PCR, while the TCRdb copy is restricted to in-frame clones and leaves out a portion. The sample includes nearly 700,000 clones, 10% to 15% seen only once; the top ten take roughly 0.022%. Sequencing was done on a sample of naive CD4+ T cells from blood. All receptors come from a man aged 18 to 29 with type 1 diabetes. CDR3s leave out the opening cysteine and the closing phenylalanine or tryptophan.

v_call	j_call	cdr3_length	cdr3_aa
TRBV7-2	TRBJ1-2	12	ASSPYRQANGYT
TRBV6-1	TRBJ1-1	12	ASSELSGRTEAF
TRBV15	TRBJ1-2	10	ATSRDSYGYT
TRBV9	TRBJ2-1	14	ASSPRGSGIGDEQF
TRBV18	TRBJ2-3	12	ASSPTGTTDTQY
TRBV30	TRBJ1-4	13	AWSDKTGGNEKLF
TRBV6-5	TRBJ1-6	13	ASSYSTGYNSPLH
TRBV5-1	TRBJ2-2	11	ASSLTRPGELF
TRBV14	TRBJ2-1	13	ASSPQRGGYNEQF
TRBV5-4	TRBJ2-6	13	ASRRRNSGANVLT
TRBV7-9	TRBJ1-3	13	ASSLQGRDGNTIY
TRBV7-9	TRBJ2-7	11	ASSSQNSYEQY
TRBV29-1	TRBJ2-7	10	SVRLAINEQY
TRBV9	TRBJ1-1	14	ASSVGSFLGGTEAF
TRBV7-3	TRBJ2-2	13	ASSPGTPNTGELF
TRBV27	TRBJ2-3	15	ASSLGWASGFTDTQY
TRBV7-9	TRBJ2-2	12	ASTPRGGTGELF
TRBV29-1	TRBJ2-3	11	SVEAGATDTQY
TRBV25-1	TRBJ1-1	15	ASIATQPGRMNTEAF
TRBV7-9	TRBJ1-1	12	ASSFDRGFTEAF
TRBV7-9	TRBJ1-2	11	ASTRGDWRGYT
TRBV6-5	TRBJ1-2	12	ASSSPGQGYGYT
TRBV6-5	TRBJ1-6	10	ASRSPGSPLH
TRBV18	TRBJ2-1	11	ASSYDRGNEQF
TRBV19	TRBJ1-2	11	ASRRVVNNGYT
TRBV10-3	TRBJ2-7	14	AISELRMSGPYEQY
TRBV5-1	TRBJ2-1	13	ASSLEGVTYNEQF
TRBV28	TRBJ2-7	13	ASRSPGQVAYEQY
TRBV6-1	TRBJ2-4	13	ASRPPSGAKNIQY
TRBV7-2	TRBJ2-5	14	ASSSSRAGLEETQY
TRBV4-1	TRBJ2-2	14	ASSQVHARRTGELF
TRBV5-4	TRBJ2-1	13	ASTPQVGFHNEQF
TRBV30	TRBJ1-1	10	AWSPGQGRAF
TRBV30	TRBJ1-6	13	AWSTRDRDHSPLH
TRBV28	TRBJ1-1	10	ASSLMGTEAF
TRBV2	TRBJ1-6	12	ASSVFRGDSPLH
TRBV7-6	TRBJ2-7	10	ASSGVTYEQY